Here is one TCR beta chain with its context. This specimen comes from a study of blood T cell repertoires in COVID-19. Study information: Some COVID-19 samples were acute and others convalescent; all came from the United States, Italy and Spain. Sources were T cells, B-cell-depleted T cells, or PBMCs; the material itself was cDNA or gDNA.

The CDR3 is 14 residues long. Germline loops: CDR1 GTSNPN, CDR2 SVGIG (reference sequence). V gave up 2 bases and J gave up 10 bases, with 18 bases separating them. As originally analysed: Nucleated cell counts were estimated from reference gene primer amplification. Using immunoSEQ multiplex PCR, the repertoire was profiled, and TCRdb retains in-frame clones only, with some absent. V, J and clone size derive from that table, while D and trimming were established from the DNA sequence. Of roughly 260,000 clones in the sample, approximately 87% were seen once. This sequence originates from a woman aged 45-65 years with acute or convalescent COVID-19. The sample consisted of peripheral blood. This sequence joins TRBV30 and TRBJ2-1, with D possibly TRBD2 on 5 matching bases. The CDR3: CAWSQVGRLYEQFF. CDR3 coding DNA: TGTGCCTGGAGTCAGGTGGGGAGATTGTACGAGCAGTTCTTC.